The entry below gives a single T cell receptor beta chain sequence along with its context. The data were produced by immunoSEQ multiplex PCR, yet TCRdb's version contains in-frame clones alone and is incomplete. The sample has 200,000 to 250,000 clones; 82% are singletons. The sample belongs to a study of blood T cell repertoires in COVID-19. Whole-study context: Sources were T cells, B-cell-depleted T cells, or PBMCs; the material itself was cDNA or gDNA.

Germline values: CDR1 LGHDT, CDR2 YNNKEL (reference sequence). CDR3 size: 17 residues. V was cut by 4 bases and J by 0 bases, with 13 bases left in between. The sequence came from a woman older than 75 with acute or convalescent COVID-19. Sequencing was done on a sample of peripheral blood. V is TRBV3-1 (or the pseudogene TRBV3-2) and J is TRBJ2-6; D gene uncertain. The CDR3: CASSLKAPGSGANVLTF. The CDR3 coding sequence is TGTGCCAGCAGCCTTAAGGCCCCGGGCTCTGGGGCCAACGTCCTGACTTTC.